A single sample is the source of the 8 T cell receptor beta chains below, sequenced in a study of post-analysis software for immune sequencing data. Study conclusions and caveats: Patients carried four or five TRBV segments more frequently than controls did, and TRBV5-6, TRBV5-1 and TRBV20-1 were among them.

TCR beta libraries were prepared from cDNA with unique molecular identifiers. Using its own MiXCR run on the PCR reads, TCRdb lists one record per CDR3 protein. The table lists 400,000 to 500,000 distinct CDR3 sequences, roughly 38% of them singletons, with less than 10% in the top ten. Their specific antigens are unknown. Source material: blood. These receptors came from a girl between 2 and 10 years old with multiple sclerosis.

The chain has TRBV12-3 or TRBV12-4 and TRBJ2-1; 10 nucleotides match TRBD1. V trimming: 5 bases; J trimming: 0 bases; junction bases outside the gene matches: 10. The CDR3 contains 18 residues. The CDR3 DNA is TGTGCCAGCAGTGGGACAGGGGTCTACGGGAGCTCCTACAATGAGCAGTTCTTC. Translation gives CASSGTGVYGSSYNEQFF.

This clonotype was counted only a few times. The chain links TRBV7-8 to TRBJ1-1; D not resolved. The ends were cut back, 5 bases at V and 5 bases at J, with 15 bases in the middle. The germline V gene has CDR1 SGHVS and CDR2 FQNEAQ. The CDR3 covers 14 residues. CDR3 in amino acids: CASSPLTGRTEAFF. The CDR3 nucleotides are TGTGCCAGCAGCCCCCTAACTGGACGAACTGAAGCTTTCTTT.

The CDR3 DNA is TGTGCCAGCAGCGCCAGCAGGGAGGGGAATCAGCCCCAGCATTTT. This sequence encodes CASSASREGNQPQHF. This chain links TRBV9 with TRBJ1-5; a weak D match, TRBD1 (5 bases). The CDR3 is made up of 15 amino acids. Germline V gene data show CDR1 as SGDLS and CDR2 as YYNGEE. The ends were cut back, 3 bases at V and 4 bases at J, with 14 bases in the middle.

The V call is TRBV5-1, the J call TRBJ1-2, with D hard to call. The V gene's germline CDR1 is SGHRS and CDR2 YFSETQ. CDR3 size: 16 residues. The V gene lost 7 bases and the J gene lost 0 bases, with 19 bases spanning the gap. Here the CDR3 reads CASSSGNLLANYGYTF. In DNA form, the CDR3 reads TGCGCCAGCTCTTCAGGAAACCTCCTAGCTAACTATGGCTACACCTTC.

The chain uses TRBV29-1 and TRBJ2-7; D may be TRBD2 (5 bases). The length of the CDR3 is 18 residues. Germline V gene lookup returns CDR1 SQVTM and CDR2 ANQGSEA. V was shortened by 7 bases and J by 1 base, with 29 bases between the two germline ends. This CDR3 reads CSASPGIGLTTRSYEQYF. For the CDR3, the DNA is TGCAGCGCCAGCCCCGGGATCGGTTTAACTACTAGGTCCTACGAGCAGTACTTC.

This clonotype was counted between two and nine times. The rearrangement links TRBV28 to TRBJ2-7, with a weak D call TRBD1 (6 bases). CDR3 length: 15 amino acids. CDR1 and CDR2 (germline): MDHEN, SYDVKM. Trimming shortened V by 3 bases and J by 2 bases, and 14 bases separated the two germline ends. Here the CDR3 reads CASSFASAGAYEQYF. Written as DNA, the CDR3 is TGTGCCAGCAGTTTCGCCTCGGCAGGGGCCTACGAGCAGTACTTC.

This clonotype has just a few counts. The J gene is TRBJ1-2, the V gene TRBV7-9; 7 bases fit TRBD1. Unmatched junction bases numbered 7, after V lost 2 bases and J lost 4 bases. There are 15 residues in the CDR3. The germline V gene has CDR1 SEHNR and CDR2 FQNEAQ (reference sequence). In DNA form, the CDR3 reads TGTGCCAGCAGCTTACCACGACAGGGTTTCTATGGCTACACCTTC. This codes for CASSLPRQGFYGYTF.

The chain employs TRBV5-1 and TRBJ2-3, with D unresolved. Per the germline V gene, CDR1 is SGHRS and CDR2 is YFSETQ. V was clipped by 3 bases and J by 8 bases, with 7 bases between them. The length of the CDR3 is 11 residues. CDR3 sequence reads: CASSSWGTQYF. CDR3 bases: TGCGCCAGCAGCTCGTGGGGTACGCAGTATTTT.